What follows are 30 T cell receptor beta chains derived from one specimen sequenced in a study of beta chain features in type 1 diabetes. General study results and limits: Significant though moderate, a shortening of TCRB CDR3s appeared in all four CD4+ subsets of Type 1 diabetes patients.

All of the isolated RNA was reverse transcribed, so expressed TCRB transcripts were sequenced. The table came from immunoSEQ multiplex PCR; TCRdb's copy has only in-frame clones and leaves some out. The repertoire consists of approximately 280,000 clones, with approximately 15% occurring once and the leading ten covering roughly 0.015%. These receptors' targets are unknown. Sequenced input: naive CD4+ T cells from blood. The origin of the receptors is a man aged 18 to 35 with type 1 diabetes.

The chain combines TRBV30 with TRBJ1-2; possibly TRBD1 for D (6 bases). V lost 8 bases and J 4 bases, leaving 11 bases between the germline ends. The CDR3 runs to 11 residues. CDR1 GTSNPN and CDR2 SVGIG come from the germline V gene (reference sequence). As DNA, the CDR3 is TGTGCCGGGAAGACAGGCTATGGCTACACCTTC. Translation gives CAGKTGYGYTF.

V gene TRBV6-6 combines with J gene TRBJ2-3; TRBD2 might be the D (5 bases). The CDR3 is made up of 14 amino acids. The ends were cut back, 2 bases at V and 1 base at J, with 7 bases in the middle. The V gene's germline CDR1 is MNHNY and CDR2 SVGAGI (reference sequence). The chain's CDR3 is CASSYRRGTDTQYF. CDR3 sequence (DNA): TGTGCCAGCAGTTACCGGCGGGGCACAGATACGCAGTATTTT.

The genes are TRBV25-1 and TRBJ1-4, with D possibly TRBD1 on 6 matching bases. CDR1 is MGHDK, CDR2 SYGVNS, per germline. The CDR3 spans 16 residues. V was clipped by 5 bases and J by 8 bases, with 21 bases between them. The CDR3: CASSPKPTGFEEKLFF. In DNA form, the CDR3 reads TGTGCCAGCAGTCCCAAGCCAACAGGGTTCGAAGAAAAACTGTTTTTT.

The chain carries TRBV7-9 and TRBJ2-7, with 7 nucleotides matching TRBD2. Germline V gene sequence: CDR1 SEHNR, CDR2 FQNEAQ (reference sequence). With 1 base clipped from V and 3 bases from J, the junction kept 6 bases outside the gene matches. The length of the CDR3 is 15 residues. The CDR3: CASSLEASGSYEQYF. As DNA, the CDR3 is TGTGCCAGCAGCTTAGAAGCTAGCGGCAGCTACGAGCAGTACTTC.

The gene calls are TRBV6-5 and TRBJ2-2; maybe TRBD2 (6 bases). CDR3 length equals 14 residues. Germline CDR1 MNHEY, CDR2 SVGAGI. V was shortened by 3 bases and J by 7 bases, with 12 bases between the two germline ends. CDR3 residues: CASSYDRGIGELFF. CDR3 in DNA: TGTGCCAGCAGTTATGATCGGGGGATCGGGGAGCTGTTTTTT.

The chain has TRBV7-2 and TRBJ1-1; TRBD1 matches 7 bases. Germline CDR1 is SGHTA and CDR2 is FQGNSA. The CDR3 length is 14 residues. The trim removed 6 bases at V and 5 bases at J, leaving 9 bases unmatched. CDR3 loop: CASRSTQGLTEAFF. The CDR3 region has the DNA TGTGCCAGCAGAAGTACACAGGGGTTGACTGAAGCTTTCTTT.

This clone has just a few counts. This chain joins TRBV5-6 and TRBJ1-3; 7 bases map to TRBD1. The CDR3 loop spans 16 amino acids. The trim removed 3 bases at V and 0 bases at J, leaving 6 bases unmatched. Germline CDR1 SGHDT, CDR2 YYEEEE. CDR3 coding DNA: TGTGCCAGCAGCTACCAGGGGGTTAACTCTGGAAACACCATATATTTT. Translation: CASSYQGVNSGNTIYF.

The chain links TRBV5-4 to TRBJ1-5, with no clear D. Germline V gives CDR1 SGHNT, CDR2 YYREEE (reference sequence). This CDR3 comprises 15 residues. Trimming pared 4 bases from V and 1 base from J, leaving 12 bases between. The CDR3 DNA reads TGTGCCAGCAGCCTGATACTAGGGAGCAATCAGCCCCAGCATTTT. Translated, it gives CASSLILGSNQPQHF.

This clone appeared a few times. The chain is built from TRBV5-1 and TRBJ2-2, with 8 nucleotides matching TRBD2. CDR3 length: 16 residues. Germline CDR1 is SGHRS and CDR2 is YFSETQ. The V gene end was trimmed by 1 base and the J gene end by 4 bases; junction bases not matched to a gene: 6. CDR3 protein: CASSLSGGRGTGELFF. The CDR3 DNA reads TGCGCCAGCAGCTTGTCGGGGGGGCGAGGCACCGGGGAGCTGTTTTTT.

The chain couples TRBV6-6 to TRBJ2-1; 14 bases line up with TRBD2. This CDR3 has 15 residues. The J segment lost 8 bases and the V segment lost 2 bases, leaving 2 bases of the junction unmatched. Germline-derived CDR1 and CDR2 are MNHNY and SVGAGI (reference sequence). CDR3 nucleotides: TGTGCCAGCAGTTACGGGACTAGCGGGAGCTATGAGCAGTTCTTC. Amino acid sequence: CASSYGTSGSYEQFF.

The gene calls are TRBV10-2 and TRBJ2-1; D is unresolved. This CDR3 contains 16 residues. Germline loops: CDR1 WSHSY, CDR2 SAAADI. With 1 base removed from V and 1 base from J, the gap between germline ends came to 11 bases. The CDR3 DNA reads TGCGCCAGCAGTGAGTTAGAGACTCTTTCCTACAATGAGCAGTTCTTC. Protein sequence: CASSELETLSYNEQFF.

The chain uses TRBV19 and TRBJ1-5, with TRBD1 identical over 12 bases. Per the germline V gene, CDR1 is LNHDA and CDR2 is SQIVND (reference sequence). With 6 bases clipped from V and 6 bases from J, the junction kept 6 bases outside the gene matches. This CDR3 is built from 15 residues. The CDR3 protein is CASSEGQGAFQPQHF. CDR3 sequence (DNA): TGTGCCAGTAGCGAGGGACAGGGGGCATTTCAGCCCCAGCATTTT.

The sample holds a few counts of this clone. The chain uses TRBV9 and TRBJ1-1, with D uncertain. Trimming stripped 0 bases from V and 0 bases from J, with 9 bases between. Germline V gene lookup returns CDR1 SGDLS and CDR2 YYNGEE. The CDR3 is made up of 15 amino acids. CDR3 in DNA: TGTGCCAGCAGCGTAGGCCCGGTTATGAACACTGAAGCTTTCTTT. As protein: CASSVGPVMNTEAFF.

This chain joins TRBV28 and TRBJ1-5; 7 bases are a match to TRBD1. The CDR3 has 12 amino acids. The germline V gene has CDR1 MDHEN and CDR2 SYDVKM. V shed 5 bases, J shed 8 bases, and the junction held 3 bases outside the gene matches. CDR3 residues: CASSPTGEPQHF. The CDR3 coding sequence is TGTGCCAGCAGTCCAACAGGGGAGCCCCAGCATTTT.

V is TRBV7-2 and J is TRBJ2-7; 8 bases align to TRBD2. CDR3 length: 18 amino acids. The V segment lost 1 base and the J segment 3 bases; nucleotides outside the gene matches: 14. Germline loops: CDR1 SGHTA, CDR2 FQGNSA. CDR3 coding DNA: TGTGCCAGCAGCTTAGTTCGACTAAGACGGAGCGGGGGCTACGAGCAGTACTTC. Amino acid sequence: CASSLVRLRRSGGYEQYF.

The rearrangement uses TRBV5-1 and TRBJ2-1; 10 bases align to TRBD1. The CDR3 is made up of 16 amino acids. V was clipped by 2 bases and J by 9 bases; unmatched bases: 11. Per germline, CDR1 SGHRS and CDR2 YFSETQ. The chain's CDR3 is CASSFPDRGQGSEQFF. CDR3 coding DNA: TGCGCCAGCAGCTTCCCTGACAGGGGGCAGGGTAGTGAGCAGTTCTTC.

This clone was observed a handful of times. This chain joins TRBV5-1 and TRBJ2-1; D ambiguous. CDR1 and CDR2 from the germline V gene are SGHRS and YFSETQ. CDR3 length: 17 amino acids. Trimming stripped 0 bases from V and 10 bases from J, with 23 bases between. The CDR3 DNA follows: TGCGCCAGCAGCTTGGCAATTTGGGCCGAACCCCTTCGGGAGCAGTTCTTC. Amino acid sequence: CASSLAIWAEPLREQFF.

The chain employs TRBV5-1 and TRBJ1-2; D is undetermined. Germline CDR1 and CDR2: SGHRS and YFSETQ. V was trimmed by 3 bases and J by 4 bases, leaving 10 bases between them. CDR3 length: 13 residues. CDR3 sequence reads: CASSSPVSYGYTF. The CDR3 DNA is TGCGCCAGCAGCTCCCCCGTTTCCTATGGCTACACCTTC.

This clone has more than one count but fewer than ten. This chain links TRBV28 with TRBJ2-7, with 7 bases matching TRBD1. The CDR3 runs to 13 residues. Germline V gene data show CDR1 as MDHEN and CDR2 as SYDVKM. J was trimmed by 3 bases and V by 4 bases; bases with no gene match: 3. CDR3 sequence (DNA): TGTGCCAGCAGTTCCGGGACAGTCTACGAGCAGTACTTC. It translates to CASSSGTVYEQYF.

This clone has a handful of counts. This rearrangement joins TRBV2 to TRBJ2-1, with D maybe TRBD1 (5 bases). Per the germline V gene, CDR1 is SNHLY and CDR2 is FYNNEI. Trimming removed 9 bases at V and 4 bases at J, with 16 bases between. The CDR3 is made up of 14 amino acids. CDR3 amino acids: CARARGNSYNEQFF. The DNA of the CDR3 is TGTGCCAGAGCTAGGGGTAACTCTTACAATGAGCAGTTCTTC.

The chain has TRBV4-1 and TRBJ2-7; 7 bases fit TRBD2. The CDR3 length is 16 residues. Per germline, CDR1 MGHRA and CDR2 YSYEKL. V trimming: 4 bases; J trimming: 5 bases; junction bases outside the gene matches: 14. CDR3 sequence reads: CASSRLWGGEKDEQYF. The CDR3 DNA sequence: TGCGCCAGCAGCCGGCTATGGGGGGGTGAAAAGGACGAGCAGTACTTC.

In this sample, this clone turned up a few times. The V gene is TRBV9, the J gene TRBJ2-7, with unresolved D. Trimming took off 0 bases at V and 9 bases at J, with 13 bases between the two ends. This CDR3 contains 13 residues. Germline-derived CDR1 and CDR2 are SGDLS and YYNGEE. In DNA form, the CDR3 reads TGTGCCAGCAGCGTAGTTGAGTCCGGTCGGCAGTACTTC. Protein product: CASSVVESGRQYF.

The rearrangement uses TRBV5-1 and TRBJ1-1; 8 nucleotides agree with TRBD1. Looked up from germline, CDR1 is SGHRS and CDR2 is YFSETQ. The ends lost 6 bases at V and 1 base at J; junction bases unmatched: 5. This CDR3 is 14 amino acids long. This CDR3 reads CASTPDRGNTEAFF. In DNA, the CDR3 is TGCGCCAGCACCCCAGACAGGGGGAACACTGAAGCTTTCTTT.

In this sample, this clone turned up a few times. This chain joins TRBV7-2 and TRBJ2-3; D is perhaps TRBD2 (5 bases). This CDR3 comprises 15 residues. Germline values: CDR1 SGHTA, CDR2 FQGNSA. Trimming left V 6 bases short and J 3 bases short, with 16 bases between. The CDR3 region has the DNA TGTGCCAGCAGAGTGGCGGGTCCAGCAACAGATACGCAGTATTTT. Encoded protein: CASRVAGPATDTQYF.

Regarding this clone: A read error may account for a junction end that differs from germline. V usage is TRBV7-2 and J usage is TRBJ2-5; weak D call: TRBD2 (6 bases). The CDR3 runs 16 residues. Germline CDR1 reads SGHTA; CDR2 reads FQGNSA. CDR3 DNA sequence: TGTGCCAGCAGCTTAGCCGGGGGATCATTGGGAGAGGCCCAGTACTTC. Amino acids: CASSLAGGSLGEAQYF.

This clone was observed a handful of times. The chain employs TRBV5-4 and TRBJ2-5, with 13 bases matching TRBD2. V lost 4 bases and J lost 5; bases outside the gene matches: 8. The germline V gene encodes CDR1 SGHNT and CDR2 YYREEE (reference sequence). The CDR3 loop spans 16 amino acids. This chain's CDR3 is CASSPRTSGSMETQYF. The CDR3, as DNA: TGTGCCAGCAGCCCCCGGACTAGCGGGAGTATGGAGACCCAGTACTTC.

This clone was picked up a small number of times. The chain links TRBV4-1 to TRBJ1-5, with D hard to call. This CDR3 has 10 residues. Deletions cut 9 bases from V and 8 bases from J, with 8 bases between. Germline V gene data show CDR1 as MGHRA and CDR2 as YSYEKL. This CDR3 is CARPRKPQHF. The DNA of the CDR3 is TGCGCCAGGCCCAGGAAGCCCCAGCATTTT.

This clone has only a few counts. This chain connects TRBV9 to TRBJ2-7, with D maybe TRBD2 (6 bases). The V end lost 0 bases, the J end lost 3 bases, and 10 bases lay between the germline ends. Germline-derived CDR1 and CDR2 are SGDLS and YYNGEE. The CDR3 has 14 residues. CDR3 DNA: TGTGCCAGCAGCGTAGGCGGGGTAAGCTACGAGCAGTACTTC. Protein product: CASSVGGVSYEQYF.

This clone showed up just a few times. This chain uses TRBV7-8 with TRBJ2-7; TRBD2 agrees at 7 bases. Germline loops: CDR1 SGHVS, CDR2 FQNEAQ. Trimming removed 5 bases from V and 3 bases from J; junction bases left unmatched: 4. The CDR3 covers 13 residues. This chain's CDR3 is CASSRDYLYEQYF. In nucleotides, the CDR3 is TGTGCCAGCAGCCGGGACTACCTCTACGAGCAGTACTTC.

The genes are TRBV29-1 and TRBJ1-2; a possible D gene is TRBD1 (5 bases). Germline V CDR1 and CDR2: SQVTM, ANQGSEA. The V end was cut by 3 bases, the J end by 4 bases, with 9 bases between. There are 12 residues in the CDR3. The CDR3 region has the DNA TGCAGCGTTGAGGGGGGGAGCTATGGCTACACCTTC. Its translation: CSVEGGSYGYTF.